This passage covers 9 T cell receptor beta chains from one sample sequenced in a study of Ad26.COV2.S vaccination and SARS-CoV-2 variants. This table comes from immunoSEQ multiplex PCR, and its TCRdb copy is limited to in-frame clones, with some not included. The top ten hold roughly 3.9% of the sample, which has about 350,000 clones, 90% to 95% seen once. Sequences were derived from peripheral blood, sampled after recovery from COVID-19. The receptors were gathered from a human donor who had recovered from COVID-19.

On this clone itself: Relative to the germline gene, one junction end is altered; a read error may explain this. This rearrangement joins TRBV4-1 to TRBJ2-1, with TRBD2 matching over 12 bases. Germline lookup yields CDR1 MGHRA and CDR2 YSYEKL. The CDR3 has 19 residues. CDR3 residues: CASNQVGLAGGSSYNEQFF. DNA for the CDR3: TGCGCCAGCAACCAAGTGGGGCTAGCGGGGGGGAGCTCCTACAATGAGCAGTTCTTC.

CDR3 bases: TGTGCCAGTAGTATTAGGGCACCAAGCTCCTATAATTCACCCCTCCACTTT. Encoded protein: CASSIRAPSSYNSPLHF. The chain carries TRBV19 and TRBJ1-6; unclear D gene. The germline CDR1 and CDR2 sequences are LNHDA and SQIVND (reference sequence). V was shortened by 3 bases and J by 0 bases, with 12 bases between the two germline ends. The CDR3 covers 17 residues.

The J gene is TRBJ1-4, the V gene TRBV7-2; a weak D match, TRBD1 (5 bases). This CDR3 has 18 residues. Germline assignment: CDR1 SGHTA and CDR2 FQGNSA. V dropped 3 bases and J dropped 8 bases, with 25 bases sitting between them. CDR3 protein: CASSFPGTLDGWGEKLFF. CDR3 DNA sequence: TGTGCCAGCAGCTTCCCCGGGACCCTGGACGGTTGGGGCGAAAAACTGTTTTTT.

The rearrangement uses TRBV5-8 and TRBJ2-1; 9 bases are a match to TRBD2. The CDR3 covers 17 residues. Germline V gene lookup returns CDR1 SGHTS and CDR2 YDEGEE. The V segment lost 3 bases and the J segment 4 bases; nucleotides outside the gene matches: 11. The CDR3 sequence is CASSSGRLGLAYNEQFF. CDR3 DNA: TGTGCCAGCAGCTCGGGACGTTTGGGACTAGCTTACAATGAGCAGTTCTTC.

CDR3: CAIRGTSGVTDTQYF. In DNA, the CDR3 is TGTGCCATCAGGGGGACTAGCGGCGTCACAGATACGCAGTATTTT. The chain links TRBV10-3 to TRBJ2-3, with 11 bases lining up with TRBD2. The CDR3 extends over 15 amino acids. The germline V gene encodes CDR1 ENHRY and CDR2 SYGVKD. V trimming: 6 bases; J trimming: 2 bases; junction bases outside the gene matches: 4.

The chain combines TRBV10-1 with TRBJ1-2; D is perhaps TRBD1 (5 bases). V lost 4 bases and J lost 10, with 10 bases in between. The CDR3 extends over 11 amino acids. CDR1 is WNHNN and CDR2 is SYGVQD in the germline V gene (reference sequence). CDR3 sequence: CASSAGSVYTF. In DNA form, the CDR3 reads TGCGCCAGCAGTGCAGGGTCCGTCTACACCTTC.

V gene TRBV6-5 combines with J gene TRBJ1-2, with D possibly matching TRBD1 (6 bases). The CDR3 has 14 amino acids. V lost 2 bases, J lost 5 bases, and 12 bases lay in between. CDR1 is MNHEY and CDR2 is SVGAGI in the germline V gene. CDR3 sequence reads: CASSYGSGVYGYTF. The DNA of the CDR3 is TGTGCCAGCAGTTACGGATCAGGGGTTTATGGCTACACCTTC.

CDR3 residues: CASSEVIGDTQYF. The CDR3 bases are TGTGCCAGCAGCGAAGTGATCGGAGATACGCAGTATTTT. The rearrangement links TRBV9 to TRBJ2-3; D is unclear. V lost 3 bases, J lost 5 bases, and 10 bases lay in between. Germline CDR1 and CDR2: SGDLS and YYNGEE. This CDR3 is built from 13 residues.

CDR3: CASSFGQAASYEQYF. The CDR3 nucleotides are TGTGCCAGCAGCTTCGGCCAGGCAGCCTCCTACGAGCAGTACTTC. The V gene is TRBV7-9, the J gene TRBJ2-7, with no clear D. CDR3 length: 15 residues. CDR1 SEHNR and CDR2 FQNEAQ come from the germline V gene (reference sequence). Trimming cost V 3 bases and J 0 bases, with 12 bases left between them.